The clone carrying this T cell receptor beta chain was seen ten or more times. The V end was cut by 2 bases, the J end by 2 bases, with 4 bases between. The CDR3 length is 12 residues. Germline V gene data show CDR1 as SGHRS and CDR2 as YFSETQ. The lymph nodes were axillary draining lymph nodes from breast cancer patients. TCRdb recomputed calls from the multiplex PCR reads with MiXCR, one row per CDR3 protein. This sample has about 230,000 distinct CDR3 sequences, with about 30% found just once. This entry comes from a study of breast tumors, draining lymph nodes, adjacent tissues. The sequence derives from a female donor with breast cancer. Some clones in this sample may be carry-over from other donors' samples. The chain is built from TRBV5-1 and TRBJ2-5; D call uncertain. Specimen: axillary lymph node tissue. CDR3 nucleotide sequence: TGCGCCAGCAGCTTACAACAAGAGACCCAGTACTTC. Translation: CASSLQQETQYF. The full variable domain, its missing parts supplied by reference TRBV5-1 and TRBJ2-5, is KAGVTQTPRYLIKTRGQQVTLSCSPISGHRSVSWYQQTPGQGLQFLFEYFSETQRNKGNFPGRFSGRQFSNSRSEMNVSTLELGDSALYLCASSLQQETQYFGPGTRLLVL.